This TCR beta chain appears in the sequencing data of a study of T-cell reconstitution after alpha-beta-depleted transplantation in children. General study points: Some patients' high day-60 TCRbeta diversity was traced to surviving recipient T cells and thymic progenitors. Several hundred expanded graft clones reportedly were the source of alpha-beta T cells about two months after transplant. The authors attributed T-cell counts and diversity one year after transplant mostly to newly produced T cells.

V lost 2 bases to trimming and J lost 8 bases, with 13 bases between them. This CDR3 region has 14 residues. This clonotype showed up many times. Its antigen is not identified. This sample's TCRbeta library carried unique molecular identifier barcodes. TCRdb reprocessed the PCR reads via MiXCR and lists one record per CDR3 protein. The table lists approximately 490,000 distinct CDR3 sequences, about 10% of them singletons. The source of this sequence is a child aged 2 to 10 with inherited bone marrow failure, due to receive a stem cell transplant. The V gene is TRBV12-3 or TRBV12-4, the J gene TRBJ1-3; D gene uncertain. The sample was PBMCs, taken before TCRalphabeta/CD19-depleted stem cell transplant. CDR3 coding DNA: TGTGCCAGCAGTTTAAGACATTCCCCGGACACCATATATTTT. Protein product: CASSLRHSPDTIYF.